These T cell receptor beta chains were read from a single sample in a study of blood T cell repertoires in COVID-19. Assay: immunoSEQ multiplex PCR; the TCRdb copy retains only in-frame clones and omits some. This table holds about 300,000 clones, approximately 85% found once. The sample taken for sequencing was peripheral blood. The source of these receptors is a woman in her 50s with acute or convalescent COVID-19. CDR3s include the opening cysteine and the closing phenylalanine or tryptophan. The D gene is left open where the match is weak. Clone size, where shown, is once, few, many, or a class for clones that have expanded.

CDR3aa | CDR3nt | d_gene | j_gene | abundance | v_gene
CASSLLRTSGGNEQFF | TGTGCCAGCAGTTTGCTCAGGACTAGCGGAGGTAATGAGCAGTTCTTC | TRBD2 | TRBJ2-1 | - | TRBV27
CASSKLPGTSGGDEQFF | TGTGCCAGTAGTAAACTTCCCGGGACTAGCGGAGGGGATGAGCAGTTCTTC | TRBD2 | TRBJ2-1 | few | TRBV19
CASSQRQGRDEKLFF | TGTGCCAGCAGCCAACGACAGGGAAGGGATGAAAAACTGTTTTTT | TRBD1 | TRBJ1-4 | - | TRBV3-1/TRBV3-2
CASHALLAGAHNEQFF | TGTGCCAGCCATGCTCTTTTAGCGGGCGCCCACAATGAGCAGTTCTTC | TRBD2 | TRBJ2-1 | many | TRBV2
CASSPRSLAGGQFF | TGTGCCAGCTCACCAAGGTCATTAGCGGGAGGACAGTTCTTC | TRBD2 | TRBJ2-1 | - | TRBV18
CASSPIDAGELFF | TGTGCCAGCAGCCCCATAGATGCCGGGGAGCTGTTTTTT | - | TRBJ2-2 | - | TRBV7-2
CASKRPTGSETEAFF | TGTGCCAGCAAACGCCCGACAGGGTCGGAGACTGAAGCTTTCTTT | TRBD1 | TRBJ1-1 | - | TRBV27
CSVARGLAGYEQYF | TGCAGCGTCGCAAGAGGACTAGCGGGTTACGAGCAGTACTTC | TRBD2 | TRBJ2-7 | - | TRBV29-1
CASSLGLAGLNEQFF | TGTGCCAGCAGCTTAGGACTAGCGGGTTTGAATGAGCAGTTCTTC | TRBD2 | TRBJ2-1 | - | TRBV7-9
CSASPIPGKDEAFF | TGCAGTGCTAGTCCCATACCAGGGAAGGATGAAGCTTTCTTT | - | TRBJ1-1 | - | TRBV20-1
CASSVDSTGNYGYTF | TGTGCCAGCAGCGTGGATTCGACAGGGAACTATGGCTACACCTTC | TRBD1 | TRBJ1-2 | few | TRBV9
CASSPTGTGGAGELFF | TGTGCCAGCAGCCCTACCGGGACAGGGGGCGCCGGGGAGCTGTTTTTT | TRBD1 | TRBJ2-2 | - | TRBV11-1
CASTPRGLTDTQYF | TGTGCCAGCACCCCCAGGGGCCTCACAGATACGCAGTATTTT | - | TRBJ2-3 | once | TRBV3-1/TRBV3-2
CASSNWGGPDTQYF | TGTGCCAGTAGCAATTGGGGAGGGCCAGATACGCAGTATTTT | TRBD2 | TRBJ2-3 | - | TRBV19
CASSYSKGAGNTEAFF | TGTGCCAGCAGTTACTCGAAAGGGGCTGGGAACACTGAAGCTTTCTTT | - | TRBJ1-1 | few | TRBV6-5
CASSQVGTNYGYTF | TGCGCCAGCAGCCAAGTAGGGACAAACTATGGCTACACCTTC | - | TRBJ1-2 | once | TRBV4-1
CASSKENRGQWRHSNQPQHF | TGTGCCAGCAGCAAAGAAAATAGGGGCCAGTGGCGCCATAGCAATCAGCCCCAGCATTTT | - | TRBJ1-5 | once | TRBV21-1
CASSARKRGADTQYF | TGTGCCAGCAGCGCCAGAAAGCGGGGGGCCGATACGCAGTATTTT | TRBD2 | TRBJ2-3 | - | TRBV9
CASSTGNSNTEAFF | TGTGCCAGCAGTACAGGGAATTCGAACACTGAAGCTTTCTTT | - | TRBJ1-1 | - | TRBV7-3
CASSEREGRINEQFF | TGTGCCAGCAGTGAGAGGGAGGGCCGCATCAATGAGCAGTTCTTC | TRBD2 | TRBJ2-1 | - | TRBV2
CASSPGGGGASSYEQYF | TGTGCCAGCAGTCCTGGTGGGGGAGGGGCGAGCTCCTACGAGCAGTACTTC | TRBD2 | TRBJ2-7 | - | TRBV28
CASSPPVGQGGTEAFF | TGTGCCAGCAGCCCCCCCGTAGGTCAGGGAGGGACTGAAGCTTTCTTT | - | TRBJ1-1 | - | TRBV7-9
CASSPFPGSYNEQFF | TGTGCCAGCAGTCCCTTTCCGGGCTCCTACAATGAGCAGTTCTTC | - | TRBJ2-1 | - | TRBV28
CASSQSRGAYEQYF | TGTGCCAGCAGTCAATCCAGGGGAGCCTACGAGCAGTACTTC | - | TRBJ2-7 | - | TRBV27